The present T cell receptor beta chain was sequenced within a study of blood T cell repertoires in COVID-19. Overall study: Italy, Spain and the United States were the sources of the convalescent and acute COVID-19 samples. From T cells, B-cell-depleted T cells, or PBMCs came the material, which was cDNA or gDNA.

Original processing notes: Counts of nucleated cells, estimated from reference gene primer amplification, were obtained. The protocol was immunoSEQ multiplex PCR, while the TCRdb copy is restricted to in-frame clones and leaves out a portion. The D gene and trimming were derived from the DNA, and the V and J assignments and clone size from that table. The data show a few hundred thousand clones, about 91% seen once. This CDR3 comprises 12 residues. The germline CDR1 and CDR2 sequences are GTSNPN and SVGIG (reference sequence). V was shortened by 1 base and J by 8 bases, with 11 bases between the two germline ends. Seattle's enrolled individuals joined amid active infection and were then monitored longitudinally.

The rearrangement links TRBV30 to TRBJ1-1; D gene ambiguous. The TCR comes from a woman aged 25 to 39 with COVID-19, enrolled during active disease. Specimen: peripheral blood. CDR3 DNA: TGTGCCTGGAGTGGATTCTATGCCGAAGCTTTCTTT. This sequence encodes CAWSGFYAEAFF. Supplemented by reference TRBV30 and TRBJ1-1, the full variable domain reads SQTIHQWPATLVQPVGSPLSLECTVEGTSNPNLYWYRQAAGRGLQLLFYSVGIGQISSEVPQNLSASRPQDRQFILSSKKLLLSDSGFYLCAWSGFYAEAFFGQGTRLTVV.